The next 20 T cell receptor beta chains were all read from a single sample in a study of regulatory T cells in long-lasting Graves disease. The time point denotes: persistent/refractory GD, antithyroid drugs over 5 years with positive TRAb. PBMC-extracted RNA yielded the TCR library. Construction of TCR beta libraries relied on iRepertoire HTBI primers and on Arm-PCR targeting CDR3 regions. TCRdb re-called the multiplex PCR reads with MiXCR, one entry per CDR3 protein. The data contain roughly 500,000 distinct CDR3 sequences, under 25% of them singletons. This sample comprised peripheral blood mononuclear cells (PBMCs), obtained when the disease was refractory, from a patient treated with antithyroid drugs. These receptors were obtained from a female donor with Graves disease.

This clonotype was observed many times. The chain has TRBV7-2 and TRBJ2-5; the D is unclear. This CDR3 comprises 12 residues. V lost 5 bases, J lost 3 bases, and 7 bases lay in between. Per germline, CDR1 SGHTA and CDR2 FQGNSA. CDR3 protein: CASSLAEETQYF. The CDR3 coding sequence is TGTGCCAGCAGCCTGGCCGAAGAGACCCAGTACTTC.

This clonotype was detected only a few times. The chain recombines TRBV4-3 with TRBJ1-1, with D unclear. Germline V CDR1 and CDR2: LGHNA, YSLEER. V gave up 3 bases and J gave up 0 bases, with 11 bases separating them. The CDR3 extends over 15 amino acids. The CDR3, as DNA: TGCGCCAGCAGCCAGGGCAACTTCATGAACACTGAAGCTTTCTTT. Amino acids: CASSQGNFMNTEAFF.

There are many counts of this clonotype. The chain has TRBV20-1 and TRBJ2-5; D unclear. The CDR3 length is 12 residues. The V and J ends lost 3 bases and 5 bases respectively, with 10 bases between them. In germline, CDR1 is DFQATT, CDR2 SNEGSKA (reference sequence). CDR3: CSASMPLETQYF. CDR3 nucleotides: TGCAGTGCTAGTATGCCGTTGGAGACCCAGTACTTC.

V is TRBV5-1 and J is TRBJ2-7; D gene ambiguous. V shed 0 bases and J shed 7 bases, with 11 bases lying between them. Germline V gene data show CDR1 as SGHRS and CDR2 as YFSETQ. The CDR3 is made up of 13 amino acids. The CDR3 DNA reads as TGCGCCAGCAGCTTGGTGGTGGGCAGGGAGCAGTACTTC. Translating it yields CASSLVVGREQYF.

The V and J genes are TRBV12-3 or TRBV12-4 and TRBJ1-5, with TRBD1 matching 7 bases. This CDR3 is built from 14 residues. V was clipped by 6 bases and J by 4 bases; unmatched bases: 6. The CDR3: CASRQGLVNQPQHF. CDR3 nucleotides: TGTGCCAGCAGACAGGGGCTGGTTAATCAGCCCCAGCATTTT.

Ten or more counts support this clonotype. This chain links TRBV28 with TRBJ2-7; no clear D gene. V was cut by 2 bases and J by 2 bases, with 13 bases left in between. The CDR3 totals 15 residues. The V gene's germline CDR1 is MDHEN and CDR2 SYDVKM. The CDR3 DNA reads TGTGCCAGCAGTTTAGACCTCTTCGTGGCCTACGAGCAGTACTTC. It yields the protein CASSLDLFVAYEQYF.

There are a few counts of this clonotype. The rearrangement links TRBV3-1 to TRBJ2-2; either TRBD1 or TRBD2 may fit D (6 bases each). Germline CDR1 is LGHDT and CDR2 is YNNKEL (reference sequence). Deletions cut 2 bases from V and 7 bases from J, with 11 bases between. CDR3 length: 14 amino acids. CDR3 amino acids: CASSQPGGGGELFF. The CDR3 nucleotides are TGTGCCAGCAGCCAACCCGGAGGGGGCGGGGAGCTGTTTTTT.

This clonotype was seen more than once but under ten times. CDR3 nucleotide sequence: TGTGCCAGCAGCTTGGGGGCAGGTGACGAGCAGTACTTC. It yields the protein CASSLGAGDEQYF. The chain is built from TRBV5-6 and TRBJ2-7; D not resolved. V shed 0 bases and J shed 5 bases, with 9 bases lying between them. Germline V gives CDR1 SGHDT, CDR2 YYEEEE. CDR3 length equals 13 residues.

This clonotype showed up many times. The genes are TRBV28 and TRBJ1-2; D is unclear. The germline gives CDR1 MDHEN, CDR2 SYDVKM. Between the trimmed V and J ends, which lost 4 bases and 0 bases, there was a span of 15 bases. The CDR3 sequence is 16 residues long. The CDR3 region is CASSSSEAYPNYGYTF. CDR3 bases: TGTGCCAGCAGTTCCTCTGAGGCGTACCCTAACTATGGCTACACCTTC.

In this sample, this clonotype turned up a few times. This chain connects TRBV10-3 to TRBJ1-1; no clear D. The CDR3 loop spans 13 amino acids. CDR1 ENHRY and CDR2 SYGVKD come from the germline V gene. Deletions cut 6 bases from V and 0 bases from J, with 8 bases between. The DNA for the CDR3 is TGTGCCATCAGCGTTGACCTGAACACTGAAGCTTTCTTT. Translated: CAISVDLNTEAFF.

This clonotype showed up many times. V and J are TRBV12-3 or TRBV12-4 and TRBJ1-1; D is uncertain. The CDR3 has 14 residues. With 3 bases removed from V and 1 base from J, the gap between germline ends came to 9 bases. The CDR3 coding sequence is TGTGCCAGCAGTTTTGTCAGGACGAACACTGAAGCTTTCTTT. This translates into CASSFVRTNTEAFF.

The chain combines TRBV7-9 with TRBJ2-5, with 7 bases that match TRBD1. With 3 bases clipped from V and 3 bases from J, the junction kept 10 bases outside the gene matches. The CDR3 loop spans 16 amino acids. Looked up from germline, CDR1 is SEHNR and CDR2 is FQNEAQ (reference sequence). The CDR3 region is CASSLADRIFEETQYF. The DNA for the CDR3 is TGTGCCAGCAGCTTGGCGGACAGGATCTTCGAAGAGACCCAGTACTTC.

DNA of the CDR3: TGTGCCAGCAGTGAAGAGAACATACCCTCTGGAAACACCATATATTTT. This codes for CASSEENIPSGNTIYF. This sequence joins TRBV6-1 and TRBJ1-3; D gene uncertain. V was pared by 1 base and J by 0 bases, with 10 bases between. Germline V lookup: CDR1 MNHNS, CDR2 SASEGT. CDR3 size: 16 residues.

This clonotype showed up just a few times. This chain joins TRBV6-1 and TRBJ1-5, with D unclear. This CDR3 comprises 14 residues. Germline V CDR1 and CDR2: MNHNS, SASEGT. Trimming took off 7 bases at V and 3 bases at J, with 13 bases between the two ends. CDR3 sequence reads: CASTNLEYNQPQHF. The CDR3 region has the DNA TGTGCCAGCACCAACCTGGAATACAATCAGCCCCAGCATTTT.

CDR3 DNA: TGTGCCAGCAGCTTAAAGGGGACCCAAGAGACCCAGTACTTC. Translated, it gives CASSLKGTQETQYF. This chain links TRBV7-6 with TRBJ2-5; D possibly matches TRBD1 or TRBD2 (5 bases each). CDR3 length: 14 residues. The V gene lost 2 bases and the J gene lost 1 base, with 8 bases spanning the gap. Germline V gene data show CDR1 as SGHVS and CDR2 as FNYEAQ.

The chain links TRBV6-2 or TRBV6-3 to TRBJ2-5, with TRBD2 matching 7 bases. With V trimmed by 6 bases and J by 5 bases, 18 bases remained unmatched. The germline CDR1 and CDR2 sequences are MNHEY and SVGEGT. This CDR3 is built from 17 residues. The CDR3: CASSPPPGRPGGETQYF. CDR3 coding DNA: TGTGCCAGCAGCCCACCACCTGGACGGCCCGGGGGGGAGACCCAGTACTTC.

The chain uses TRBV12-5 and TRBJ1-1; 7 positions match TRBD1. Trimming removed 1 base from V and 0 bases from J; junction bases left unmatched: 5. The CDR3 is 16 residues long. Germline V CDR1 and CDR2: LGHNT, FRNRAP. CDR3 DNA sequence: TGTGCTAGTGGTTTGGCTACAGGGGCCCTGAACACTGAAGCTTTCTTT. Translating it yields CASGLATGALNTEAFF.

On this clonotype itself: A much larger clone sits a single nucleotide away, making a read error possible. CDR3 sequence: CVSSGTAGETQYF. The CDR3 coding sequence is TGTGTCAGCAGCGGGACAGCCGGGGAGACCCAGTACTTC. The rearrangement joins TRBV27 to TRBJ2-5; D is perhaps TRBD1 or TRBD2 (7 bases each). Per the germline V gene, CDR1 is MNHEY and CDR2 is SMNVEV (reference sequence). This CDR3 comprises 13 residues.

This chain connects TRBV9 to TRBJ2-1, with 12 bases matching TRBD2. CDR3 length: 15 residues. The junction had 4 bases not matched to a gene; V was cut back by 3 bases and J by 6 bases. Looked up from germline, CDR1 is SGDLS and CDR2 is YYNGEE. The CDR3 reads CASSGRGLAGNEQFF. CDR3 in DNA: TGTGCCAGCAGCGGAAGGGGACTAGCGGGCAATGAGCAGTTCTTC.

This clonotype was counted many times. The chain couples TRBV20-1 to TRBJ1-1; D unclear. The CDR3 sequence is 11 residues long. In germline, CDR1 is DFQATT, CDR2 SNEGSKA (reference sequence). V was cut by 3 bases and J by 5 bases, with 7 bases left in between. The DNA of the CDR3 is TGCAGTGCTAGTCGGTCGACTGAAGCTTTCTTT. It is translated as CSASRSTEAFF.